This passage covers 19 T cell receptor beta chains from one sample sequenced in a study of control samples from healthy donors and cancer patients. Produced via immunoSEQ multiplex PCR; TCRdb's table is partial and in-frame only. The repertoire includes about 98,000 clones, approximately 82% of them detected once, and about 2% sits in the top ten. The sequencing input was blood. The source is a man aged 55 to 70 in good health.

CDR3 residues: CASSLAGGPDTQYF. CDR3 DNA: TGTGCCAGCAGCTTAGCGGGAGGGCCCGATACGCAGTATTTT. The chain has TRBV3-1 (or the pseudogene TRBV3-2) and TRBJ2-3, with TRBD2 identical over 11 bases. With V trimmed by 5 bases and J by 6 bases, 4 bases remained unmatched. The V gene's germline CDR1 is LGHDT and CDR2 YNNKEL (reference sequence). The CDR3 length is 14 residues.

The chain has TRBV12-3 or TRBV12-4 and TRBJ1-4; 7 nucleotides match TRBD1. J lost 7 bases, V lost 6 bases, and 5 bases had no gene match. The CDR3 totals 13 residues. The CDR3: CASSGSGGEKLFF. The CDR3 DNA reads TGTGCCAGCAGCGGTTCAGGGGGTGAAAAACTGTTTTTT.

The chain carries TRBV2 and TRBJ1-3; D possibly corresponds to TRBD1 (5 bases). CDR3 length: 14 residues. Germline V CDR1 and CDR2: SNHLY, FYNNEI. V lost 5 bases and J 4 bases, leaving 12 bases between the germline ends. CDR3 nucleotides: TGTGCCAGCAGTACTTCAGGGTTAGGAAACACCATATATTTT. It translates to CASSTSGLGNTIYF.

V usage is TRBV24-1 and J usage is TRBJ2-3; the match to TRBD1 covers 9 bases. J was trimmed by 2 bases and V by 3 bases; bases with no gene match: 20. The CDR3 is 21 residues long. Germline assignment: CDR1 KGHDR and CDR2 SFDVKD. The CDR3 DNA reads TGTGCCACCAGTGATCCCCCGGGACAGGGTTCCTTCTCCAGTTCCACAGATACGCAGTATTTT. Amino acids: CATSDPPGQGSFSSSTDTQYF.

The chain uses TRBV9 and TRBJ2-6; no clear D gene. Germline-derived CDR1 and CDR2 are SGDLS and YYNGEE. The CDR3 runs to 15 residues. V dropped 0 bases and J dropped 0 bases, with 4 bases sitting between them. Here the CDR3 DNA reads TGTGCCAGCAGCGTAGGTAACTCTGGGGCCAACGTCCTGACTTTC. This encodes CASSVGNSGANVLTF.

This clone appeared a single time. The rearrangement links TRBV9 to TRBJ2-1; D remains unclear. Trimming took 4 bases from V and 8 from J, leaving 10 bases between them. The CDR3 covers 12 residues. CDR1 and CDR2 (germline): SGDLS, YYNGEE. The CDR3 loop is CASSWSVDEQFF. Here the CDR3 DNA reads TGTGCCAGCAGCTGGTCGGTGGATGAGCAGTTCTTC.

This chain links TRBV21-1 with TRBJ1-4; the D call in the table, TRBD1, was not verified against the DNA. TRBV21-1 is reported as a pseudogene. The CDR3 has 15 amino acids. The CDR3: CASPLVRGTNEKLFF. The CDR3 DNA sequence: TGTGCCAGCCCCTTGGTTAGGGGCACTAATGAAAAACTGTTTTTT.

The CDR3 DNA is TGCGCCAGCAGCCCGGACGGCAGGCGGGGTGGCTACACCTTC. Amino acids: CASSPDGRRGGYTF. The chain carries TRBV5-1 and TRBJ1-2; D gene uncertain. This CDR3 comprises 14 residues. Germline V gives CDR1 SGHRS, CDR2 YFSETQ. The germline V and J ends were trimmed by 4 bases and 7 bases, with 17 bases remaining between them.

This chain connects TRBV5-3 to TRBJ2-7; 10 bases match TRBD1. TRBV5-3 is designated an ORF whose function remains uncertain. Losses at the gene ends were 4 bases for V and 12 bases for J; bases not matched to a gene: 7. CDR3 length: 12 amino acids. This CDR3 reads CARSTRQGARYF. The CDR3 bases are TGTGCCAGAAGCACCAGACAGGGGGCGCGGTACTTC.

The V and J genes are TRBV2 and TRBJ1-6, with 7 nucleotides matching TRBD1. Germline loops: CDR1 SNHLY, CDR2 FYNNEI. This CDR3 is built from 18 residues. V lost 4 bases, J lost 4 bases, and 13 bases stayed unmatched. This chain's CDR3 is CASSATKGTALYNSPLHF. DNA of the CDR3: TGTGCCAGCAGTGCAACTAAGGGGACAGCTCTTTATAATTCACCCCTCCACTTT.

This clone was counted once. This chain uses TRBV25-1 with TRBJ2-5; D gene uncertain. Per the germline V gene, CDR1 is MGHDK and CDR2 is SYGVNS. V shed 3 bases and J shed 2 bases, with 10 bases lying between them. This CDR3 spans 14 amino acids. The DNA of the CDR3 is TGTGCCAGCAGTGAGGGTCCGCTACAAGAGACCCAGTACTTC. Protein: CASSEGPLQETQYF.

The rearrangement joins TRBV10-3 to TRBJ2-6; D is tentatively TRBD1 or TRBD2 (5 bases each). The germline V gene encodes CDR1 ENHRY and CDR2 SYGVKD. The CDR3 consists of 16 residues. V lost 9 bases, J lost 0 bases, and 15 bases lay in between. The DNA for the CDR3 is TGTGCCATTCCGGGACCCCCGTACTCTGGGGCCAACGTCCTGACTTTC. It yields the protein CAIPGPPYSGANVLTF.

The gene calls are TRBV6-1 and TRBJ2-5, with D perhaps TRBD1 or TRBD2 (5 bases each). V lost 2 bases and J 5 bases, leaving 12 bases between the germline ends. This CDR3 is 14 amino acids long. In germline, CDR1 is MNHNS, CDR2 SASEGT. The CDR3 DNA reads as TGTGCCAGCAGTGAACTTCGGGGCATCGAGACCCAGTACTTC. It codes for CASSELRGIETQYF.

This chain connects TRBV5-1 to TRBJ2-3, with D perhaps TRBD2 (7 bases). The CDR3 covers 16 residues. Per the germline V gene, CDR1 is SGHRS and CDR2 is YFSETQ. V lost 1 base and J lost 5, with 17 bases in between. CDR3 amino acids: CASSLSGTGGVDTQYF. In DNA, the CDR3 is TGCGCCAGCAGCTTGAGTGGTACGGGGGGCGTAGATACGCAGTATTTT.

The chain links TRBV5-4 to TRBJ1-2; no reliable D call. CDR1 and CDR2 (germline): SGHNT, YYREEE (reference sequence). Trimming removed 2 bases at V and 0 bases at J, with 17 bases between. The CDR3 has 17 amino acids. CDR3 DNA sequence: TGTGCCAGCAGCTTAATCCACGGGCTTGGGGCTAACTATGGCTACACCTTC. Translated, it gives CASSLIHGLGANYGYTF.

This sequence joins TRBV9 and TRBJ2-1; 10 bases are a match to TRBD2. In germline, CDR1 is SGDLS, CDR2 YYNGEE. J gave up 7 bases and V 4 bases, and 11 bases lay outside the gene matches. The CDR3 loop spans 16 amino acids. CDR3 protein: CASSFRSGGARNEQFF. The CDR3 bases are TGTGCCAGCAGCTTCCGCAGCGGGGGGGCGAGGAATGAGCAGTTCTTC.

The rearrangement joins TRBV6-1 to TRBJ2-3; D remains ambiguous. This CDR3 has 11 amino acids. Germline V gene lookup returns CDR1 MNHNS and CDR2 SASEGT. The V end was cut by 2 bases, the J end by 6 bases, with 3 bases between. The CDR3 loop reads CASSEFDTQYF. CDR3 nucleotide sequence: TGTGCCAGCAGTGAATTCGATACGCAGTATTTT.

This chain links TRBV6-1 with TRBJ2-6; D is perhaps TRBD2 (6 bases). The CDR3 is 17 amino acids. Per the germline V gene, CDR1 is MNHNS and CDR2 is SASEGT. V dropped 1 base and J dropped 4 bases, with 14 bases sitting between them. CDR3 in DNA: TGTGCCAGCAGTGAAGTTGGCCTTGCGGGGGGGGCCAACGTCCTGACTTTC. Amino acid sequence: CASSEVGLAGGANVLTF.

This clone was detected a few times. The V and J genes are TRBV28 and TRBJ1-2; D not resolved. This CDR3 spans 12 amino acids. V gave up 6 bases and J gave up 8 bases, with 13 bases separating them. Germline V gene sequence: CDR1 MDHEN, CDR2 SYDVKM. CDR3 residues: CASSDVASGYTF. The CDR3, as DNA: TGTGCCAGCAGCGATGTTGCGTCCGGCTACACCTTC.